This T cell receptor (beta chain) was retrieved from a study of T cells in Graves' hyperthyroidism and ophthalmopathy. Study-level information: At the time of initial diagnosis and before any treatment, peripheral blood was collected. Overall study findings and caveats: Progression to ophthalmopathy was predicted a median of about six months early.

Initially, at the first diagnosis of hyperthyroidism and before any ophthalmopathy symptoms, blood was sampled. Comment on this clonotype: What it binds is not known.

Regions amplified from RNA transcripts were the TCR beta CDR3 regions. Using the HTBI primer set, a first-round RT-PCR was run on the TCR CDR3. TCRdb passed the multiplex PCR reads through MiXCR, listing each CDR3 protein once. Among roughly 500,000 distinct CDR3 sequences, around 13% were seen once, and the ten largest hold approximately 5.7%. The CDR3 spans 15 residues. Germline V gene data show CDR1 as LNHDA and CDR2 as SQIVND (reference sequence). The V and J ends lost 3 bases and 7 bases respectively, with 15 bases between them. The sample was blood. The gene calls are TRBV19 and TRBJ1-4; D gene unclear. This TCR came from a woman aged 25 to 45 with Graves' hyperthyroidism that later progressed to Graves' ophthalmopathy. In nucleotides, the CDR3 is TGTGCCAGTAGTATTTTTTCTGCGGGTCCTGAAAAACTGTTTTTT. It encodes CASSIFSAGPEKLFF.